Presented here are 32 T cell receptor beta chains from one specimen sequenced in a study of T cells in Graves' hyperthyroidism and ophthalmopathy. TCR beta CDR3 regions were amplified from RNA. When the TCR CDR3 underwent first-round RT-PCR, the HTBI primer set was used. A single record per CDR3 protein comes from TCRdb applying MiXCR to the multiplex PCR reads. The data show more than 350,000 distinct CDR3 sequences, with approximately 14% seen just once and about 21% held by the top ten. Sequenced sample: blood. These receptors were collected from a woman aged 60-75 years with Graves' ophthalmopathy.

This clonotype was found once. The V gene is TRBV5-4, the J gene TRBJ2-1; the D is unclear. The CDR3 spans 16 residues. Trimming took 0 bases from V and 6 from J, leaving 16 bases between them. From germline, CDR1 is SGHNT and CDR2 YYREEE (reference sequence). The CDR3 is CASSLAPTHFGNEQFF. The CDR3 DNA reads TGTGCCAGCAGCTTGGCCCCCACCCATTTCGGCAATGAGCAGTTCTTC.

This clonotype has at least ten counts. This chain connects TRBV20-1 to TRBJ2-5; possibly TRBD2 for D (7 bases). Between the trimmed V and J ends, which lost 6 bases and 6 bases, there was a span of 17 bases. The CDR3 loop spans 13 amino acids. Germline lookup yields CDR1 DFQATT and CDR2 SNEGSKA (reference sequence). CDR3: CSAGSGGGKTQYF. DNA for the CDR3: TGCAGTGCCGGGTCGGGGGGCGGGAAGACCCAGTACTTC.

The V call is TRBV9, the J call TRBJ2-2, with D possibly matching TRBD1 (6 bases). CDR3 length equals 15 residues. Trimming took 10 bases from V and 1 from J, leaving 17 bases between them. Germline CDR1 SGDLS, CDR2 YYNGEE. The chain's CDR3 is CAGGSGTLNTGELFF. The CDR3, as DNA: TGTGCCGGGGGCTCCGGGACCTTGAACACCGGGGAGCTGTTTTTT.

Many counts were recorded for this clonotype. The CDR3 DNA follows: TGTGCCTGGAGCCCGGGAGGGACCTACGAGCAGTACTTC. It yields the protein CAWSPGGTYEQYF. The rearrangement links TRBV30 to TRBJ2-7; 8 bases map to TRBD2. The CDR3 runs 13 residues. The germline CDR1 and CDR2 sequences are GTSNPN and SVGIG (reference sequence). V shed 3 bases, J shed 2 bases, and the junction held 3 bases outside the gene matches.

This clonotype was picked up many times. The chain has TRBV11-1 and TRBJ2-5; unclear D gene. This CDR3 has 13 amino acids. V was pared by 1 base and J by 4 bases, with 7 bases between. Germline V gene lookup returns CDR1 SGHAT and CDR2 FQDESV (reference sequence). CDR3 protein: CASSLGVPETQYF. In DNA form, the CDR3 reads TGTGCCAGCAGCTTAGGAGTCCCAGAGACCCAGTACTTC.

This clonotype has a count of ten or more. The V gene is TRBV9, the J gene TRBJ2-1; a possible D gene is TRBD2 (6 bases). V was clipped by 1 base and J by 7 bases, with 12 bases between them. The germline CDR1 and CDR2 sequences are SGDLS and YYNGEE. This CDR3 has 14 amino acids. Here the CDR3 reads CASSVRTTTNEQFF. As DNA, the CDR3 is TGTGCCAGCAGCGTAAGGACTACAACAAATGAGCAGTTCTTC.

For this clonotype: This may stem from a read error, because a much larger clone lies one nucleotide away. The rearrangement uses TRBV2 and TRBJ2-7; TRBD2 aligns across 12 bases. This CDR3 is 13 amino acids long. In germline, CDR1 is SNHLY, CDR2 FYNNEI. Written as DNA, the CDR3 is TGTGCCGGCAGGACTAGCGGGACCTACGAGCAGTACTTC. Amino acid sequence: CAGRTSGTYEQYF.

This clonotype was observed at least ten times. CDR3 amino acids: CASVVGGRVREQYF. In nucleotides, the CDR3 is TGTGCCAGCGTCGTGGGAGGGAGGGTCCGCGAGCAGTACTTC. The chain joins TRBV6-2 or TRBV6-3 to TRBJ2-7; 7 bases are a match to TRBD2. V shed 8 bases, J shed 6 bases, and the junction held 13 bases outside the gene matches. Germline lookup yields CDR1 MNHEY and CDR2 SVGEGT. This CDR3 spans 14 amino acids.

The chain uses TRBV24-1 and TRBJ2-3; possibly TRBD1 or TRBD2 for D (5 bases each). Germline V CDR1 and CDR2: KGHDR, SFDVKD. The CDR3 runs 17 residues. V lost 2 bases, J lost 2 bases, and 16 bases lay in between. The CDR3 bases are TGTGCCACCAGTGATTGGGGGACGGAATCCATCACAGATACGCAGTATTTT. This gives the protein CATSDWGTESITDTQYF.

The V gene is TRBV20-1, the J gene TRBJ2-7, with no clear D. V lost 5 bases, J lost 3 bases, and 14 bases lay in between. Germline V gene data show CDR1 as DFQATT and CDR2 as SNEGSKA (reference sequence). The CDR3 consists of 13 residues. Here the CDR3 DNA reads TGCAGTGCTCCTCAGGACCATCTCTACGAGCAGTACTTC. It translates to CSAPQDHLYEQYF.

The CDR3 DNA sequence: TGTGCCAGCACTAGGGGGAAGGAAAAACTGTTTTTT. Its translation is CASTRGKEKLFF. The V call is TRBV12-3 or TRBV12-4, the J call TRBJ1-4; a possible D gene is TRBD1 (6 bases). The CDR3 extends over 12 amino acids. Trimming left V 7 bases short and J 8 bases short, with 11 bases between.

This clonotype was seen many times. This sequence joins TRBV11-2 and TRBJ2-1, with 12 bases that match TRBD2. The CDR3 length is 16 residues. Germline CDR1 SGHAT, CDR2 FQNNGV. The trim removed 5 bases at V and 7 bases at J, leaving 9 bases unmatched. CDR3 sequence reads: CASSRTSGTRLNEQFF. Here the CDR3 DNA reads TGTGCCAGCAGCCGGACTAGCGGGACCCGTTTGAATGAGCAGTTCTTC.

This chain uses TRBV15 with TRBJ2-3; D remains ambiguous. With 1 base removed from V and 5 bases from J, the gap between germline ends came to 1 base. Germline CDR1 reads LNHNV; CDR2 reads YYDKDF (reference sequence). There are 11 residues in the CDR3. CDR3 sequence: CATSRGDTQYF. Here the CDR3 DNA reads TGTGCCACCAGCAGAGGAGATACGCAGTATTTT.

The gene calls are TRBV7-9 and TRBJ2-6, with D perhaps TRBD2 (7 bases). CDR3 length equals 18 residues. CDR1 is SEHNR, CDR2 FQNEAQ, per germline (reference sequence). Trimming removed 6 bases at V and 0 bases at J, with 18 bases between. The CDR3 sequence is CASRPPPRGASGANVLTF. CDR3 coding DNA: TGTGCCAGCAGACCCCCGCCCCGGGGGGCCTCTGGGGCCAACGTCCTGACTTTC.

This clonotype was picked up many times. The CDR3 region has the DNA TGTGCCAGCACTAACGTCAGCTACACCGGGGAGCTGTTTTTT. This sequence encodes CASTNVSYTGELFF. The chain combines TRBV7-2 with TRBJ2-2; D ambiguous. From germline, CDR1 is SGHTA and CDR2 FQGNSA. This CDR3 spans 14 amino acids. V was shortened by 7 bases and J by 3 bases, with 12 bases between the two germline ends. The full variable domain, its missing parts supplied by reference TRBV7-2 and TRBJ2-2, is GAGVSQSPSNKVTEKGKDVELRCDPISGHTALYWYRQSLGQGLEFLIYFQGNSAPDKSGLPSDRFSAERTGGSVSTLTIQRTQQEDSAVYLCASTNVSYTGELFFGEGSRLTVL.

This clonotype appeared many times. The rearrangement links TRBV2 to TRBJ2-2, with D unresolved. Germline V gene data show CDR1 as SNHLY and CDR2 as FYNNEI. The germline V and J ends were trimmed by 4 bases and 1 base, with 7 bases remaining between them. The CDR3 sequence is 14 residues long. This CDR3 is CASSAVKNTGELFF. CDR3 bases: TGTGCCAGCAGTGCGGTAAAGAACACCGGGGAGCTGTTTTTT. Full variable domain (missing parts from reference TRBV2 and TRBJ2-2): EPEVTQTPSHQVTQMGQEVILRCVPISNHLYFYWYRQILGQKVEFLVSFYNNEISEKSEIFDDQFSVERPDGSNFTLKIRSTKLEDSAMYFCASSAVKNTGELFFGEGSRLTVL.

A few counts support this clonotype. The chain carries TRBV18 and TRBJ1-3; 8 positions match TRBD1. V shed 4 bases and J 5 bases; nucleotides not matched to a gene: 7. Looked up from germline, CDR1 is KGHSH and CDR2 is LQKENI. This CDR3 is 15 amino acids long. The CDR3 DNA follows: TGTGCCAGCTCACTCGCGACAGGGGTTCGAAACACCATATATTTT. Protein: CASSLATGVRNTIYF.

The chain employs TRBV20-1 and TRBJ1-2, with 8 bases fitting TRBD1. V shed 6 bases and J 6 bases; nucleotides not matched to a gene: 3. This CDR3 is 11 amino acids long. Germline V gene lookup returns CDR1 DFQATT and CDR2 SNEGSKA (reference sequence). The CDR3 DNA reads TGCAGTGCACGACAGGGGAATGGCTACACCTTC. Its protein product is CSARQGNGYTF.

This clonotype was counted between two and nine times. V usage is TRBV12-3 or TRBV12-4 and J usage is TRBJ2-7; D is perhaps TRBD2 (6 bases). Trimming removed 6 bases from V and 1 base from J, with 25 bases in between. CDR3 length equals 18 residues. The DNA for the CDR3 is TGTGCCAGCAGCCAAAATCGTGGAGGGAGATTAGTATCCTACGAGCAGTACTTC. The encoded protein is CASSQNRGGRLVSYEQYF.

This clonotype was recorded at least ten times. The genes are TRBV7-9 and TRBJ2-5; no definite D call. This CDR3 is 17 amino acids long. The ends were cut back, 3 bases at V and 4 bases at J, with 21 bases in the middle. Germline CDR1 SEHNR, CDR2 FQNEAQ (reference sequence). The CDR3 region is CASSFRLLVVIAETQYF. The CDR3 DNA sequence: TGTGCCAGCAGCTTCAGGCTCCTCGTAGTTATCGCAGAGACCCAGTACTTC.

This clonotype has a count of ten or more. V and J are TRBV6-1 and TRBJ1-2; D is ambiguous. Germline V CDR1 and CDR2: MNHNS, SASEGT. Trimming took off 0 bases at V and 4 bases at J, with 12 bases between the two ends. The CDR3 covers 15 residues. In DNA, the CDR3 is TGTGCCAGCAGTGAAGCGCCGGGGTTGGCCTATGGCTACACCTTC. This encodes CASSEAPGLAYGYTF.

CDR3 loop: CASSLGDRRYNEQFF. DNA of the CDR3: TGCGCCAGCAGCTTGGGGGACAGACGCTACAATGAGCAGTTCTTC. This chain connects TRBV5-1 to TRBJ2-1, with 7 bases lining up with TRBD1. Losses at the gene ends were 0 bases for V and 3 bases for J; bases not matched to a gene: 3. The CDR3 runs 15 residues. Germline CDR1 is SGHRS and CDR2 is YFSETQ. The complete variable domain, with remaining parts taken from reference TRBV5-1 and TRBJ2-1, reads KAGVTQTPRYLIKTRGQQVTLSCSPISGHRSVSWYQQTPGQGLQFLFEYFSETQRNKGNFPGRFSGRQFSNSRSEMNVSTLELGDSALYLCASSLGDRRYNEQFFGPGTRLTVL.

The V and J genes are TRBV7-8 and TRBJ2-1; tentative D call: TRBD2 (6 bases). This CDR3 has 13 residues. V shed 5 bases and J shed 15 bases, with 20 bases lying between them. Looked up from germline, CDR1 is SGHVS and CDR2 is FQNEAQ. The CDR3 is CASSVGGPGSGFF. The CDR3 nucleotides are TGTGCCAGCAGCGTCGGGGGTCCGGGGTCGGGGTTCTTC.

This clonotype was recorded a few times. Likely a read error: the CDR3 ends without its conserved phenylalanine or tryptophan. The DNA for the CDR3 is TGTGCCAGCAGCTTAGCTAGCGGGGACTCCTACGAGCAGTACCTC. Translated: CASSLASGDSYEQYL. J is TRBJ2-7 and V is TRBV11-2, with 9 bases fitting TRBD2. V trimming: 1 base; J trimming: 0 bases; junction bases outside the gene matches: 1. CDR3 length: 15 amino acids. Germline CDR1 and CDR2: SGHAT and FQNNGV.

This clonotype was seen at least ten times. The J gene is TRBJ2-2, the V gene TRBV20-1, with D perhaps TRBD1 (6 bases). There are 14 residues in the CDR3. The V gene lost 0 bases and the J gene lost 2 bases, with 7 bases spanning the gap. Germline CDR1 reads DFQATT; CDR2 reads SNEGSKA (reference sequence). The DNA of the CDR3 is TGCAGTGCTAGAGAGGACAGAAACACCGGGGAGCTGTTTTTT. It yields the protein CSAREDRNTGELFF.

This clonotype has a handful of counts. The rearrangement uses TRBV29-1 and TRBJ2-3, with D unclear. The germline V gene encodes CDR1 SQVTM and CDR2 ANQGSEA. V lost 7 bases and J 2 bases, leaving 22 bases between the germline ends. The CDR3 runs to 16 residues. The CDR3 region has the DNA TGCAGCGGTAACTTAATGGCTCTACCTCACACAGATACGCAGTATTTT. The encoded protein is CSGNLMALPHTDTQYF.

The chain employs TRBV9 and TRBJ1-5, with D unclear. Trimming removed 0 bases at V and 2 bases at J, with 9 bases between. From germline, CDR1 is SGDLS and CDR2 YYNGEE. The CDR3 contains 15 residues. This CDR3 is CASSVGGRGNQPQHF. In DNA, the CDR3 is TGTGCCAGCAGCGTAGGTGGACGGGGCAATCAGCCCCAGCATTTT.

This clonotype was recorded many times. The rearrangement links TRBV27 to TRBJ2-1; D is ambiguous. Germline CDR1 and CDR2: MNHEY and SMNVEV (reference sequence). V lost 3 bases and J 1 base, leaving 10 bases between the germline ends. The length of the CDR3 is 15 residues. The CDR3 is CASSFGRRSYNEQFF. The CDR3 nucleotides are TGTGCCAGCAGTTTCGGACGGAGATCCTACAATGAGCAGTTCTTC.

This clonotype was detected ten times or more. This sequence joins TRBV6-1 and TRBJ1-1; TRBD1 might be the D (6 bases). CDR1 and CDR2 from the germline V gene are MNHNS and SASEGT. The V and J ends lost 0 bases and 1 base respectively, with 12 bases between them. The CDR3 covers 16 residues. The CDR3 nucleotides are TGTGCCAGCAGTGAAGCGAAGGGACACCCGAACACTGAAGCTTTCTTT. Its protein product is CASSEAKGHPNTEAFF.

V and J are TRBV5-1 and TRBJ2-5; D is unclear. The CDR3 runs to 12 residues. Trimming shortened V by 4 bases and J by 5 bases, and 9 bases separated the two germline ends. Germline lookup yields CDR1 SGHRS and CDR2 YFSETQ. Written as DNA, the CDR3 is TGCGCCAGCAGCACCGAGGTGGAGACCCAGTACTTC. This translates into CASSTEVETQYF.

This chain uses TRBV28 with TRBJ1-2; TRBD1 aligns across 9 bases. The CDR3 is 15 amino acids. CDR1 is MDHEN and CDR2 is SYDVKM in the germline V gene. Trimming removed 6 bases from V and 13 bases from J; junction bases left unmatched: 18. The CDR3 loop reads CASSYTPGTGFLRTF. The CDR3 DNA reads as TGTGCCAGCAGCTACACCCCCGGGACAGGGTTTCTTCGCACCTTC.

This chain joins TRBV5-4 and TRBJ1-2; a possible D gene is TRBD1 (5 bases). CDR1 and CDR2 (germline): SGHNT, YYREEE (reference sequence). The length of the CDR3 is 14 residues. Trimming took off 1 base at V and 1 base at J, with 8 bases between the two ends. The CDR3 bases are TGTGCCAGCAGCTTGTTCGGGGGTAACTATGGCTACACCTTC. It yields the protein CASSLFGGNYGYTF.